Listed here is a single T cell receptor beta chain. Germline loops: CDR1 SNHLY, CDR2 FYNNEI. The CDR3 extends over 12 amino acids. The junction had 1 base not matched to a gene; V was cut back by 6 bases and J by 6 bases. The sample belongs to a study of cytomegalovirus exposure and HLA in healthy donors. Assay: immunoSEQ multiplex PCR; the TCRdb copy retains only in-frame clones and omits some. The repertoire holds some 170,000 clones, with roughly nine tenths as singletons. Sequencing used PBMCs. The chain couples TRBV2 to TRBJ2-1; TRBD1 agrees at 8 bases. The receptor's source is a woman aged 25 to 45 in good health and CMV-seronegative. This CDR3 is CASSDRGNEQFF. As DNA, the CDR3 is TGTGCCAGCAGCGACAGGGGCAATGAGCAGTTCTTC.